Listed here is a single TCR beta chain. This record comes from a study of blood T cell repertoires in COVID-19. Study summary: COVID-19 samples, acute and convalescent, were from the United States, Italy and Spain. Sample material is recorded as cDNA or gDNA derived from T cells, B-cell-depleted T cells, or PBMCs.

The CDR3 is 15 amino acids. V was clipped by 7 bases and J by 6 bases, with 19 bases between them. The germline gives CDR1 LNHDA, CDR2 SQIVND (reference sequence). Authors' analysis steps: Amplified reference gene primers provided the basis for estimating nucleated cell counts. Sequencing used immunoSEQ multiplex PCR; TCRdb keeps in-frame clones, though not all of them. V and J calls and clone size are copied from that table; D and trimming were computed from the DNA. The sample comprises around 480,000 clones, about nine tenths of which are singletons, and 0.65% to 0.9% rests with the top ten. This clonotype was sampled from a woman aged 18-29 years who had recovered from COVID-19. The chain links TRBV19 to TRBJ1-5; no definite D call. Sequencing used PBMCs or T cells enriched from blood (not recorded which). CDR3 nucleotides: TGTGCCAGTATGCCGGCCTTTCAAGGAGGTCAGCCCCAGCATTTT. Its protein is CASMPAFQGGQPQHF.